One sample yielded the 29 T cell receptor beta chains listed below, sequenced in a study of read filtering for tumor transcriptome and immune sequencing. The library was built from around 0.4 ug RNA with molecular barcoded adaptors for alpha/delta and beta/gamma chains. TCRdb re-analysed the reads in MiXCR, keeping a single row per CDR3 protein. Among tens of thousands of distinct CDR3 sequences listed, around a fifth were seen once. Sequenced input: a population of CD138-negative cells sorted from bone marrow. The receptors come from a donor aged 40 or older with multiple myeloma.

To note about this clonotype: Given a much more abundant clone one base away, this may be a read error. CDR3 nucleotides: TGTGCCAGCAGTGTGACAGGCGGCAATGAGCAGTTCTTC. Protein: CASSVTGGNEQFF. The chain uses TRBV14 and TRBJ2-1, with a possible D match to TRBD1 (6 bases). Per germline, CDR1 SGHDN and CDR2 FVKESK. V shed 6 bases and J shed 6 bases, with 12 bases lying between them. CDR3 length equals 13 residues.

This clonotype has ten or more counts. The chain links TRBV4-1 to TRBJ2-6; D is perhaps TRBD2 (7 bases). This CDR3 is built from 17 residues. Trimming removed 4 bases from V and 0 bases from J, with 13 bases in between. Germline CDR1 is MGHRA and CDR2 is YSYEKL. CDR3 DNA: TGCGCCAGCAGCCGGGGGGGGCTTGTCTCTGGGGCCAACGTCCTGACTTTC. Translation gives CASSRGGLVSGANVLTF.

The chain recombines TRBV11-1 with TRBJ2-2, with TRBD1 as a possible D gene (6 bases). Trimming removed 11 bases from V and 4 bases from J, with 20 bases in between. The CDR3 loop spans 15 amino acids. The germline gives CDR1 SGHAT, CDR2 FQDESV (reference sequence). The CDR3 region is CAYTPQGKLTGELFF. The CDR3 DNA is TGTGCCTACACCCCCCAGGGGAAACTCACCGGGGAGCTGTTTTTT. Supplemented by reference TRBV11-1 and TRBJ2-2, the full variable domain reads EAEVAQSPRYKITEKSQAVAFWCDPISGHATLYWYRQILGQGPELLVQFQDESVVDDSQLPKDRFSAERLKGVDSTLKIQPAELGDSAMYLCAYTPQGKLTGELFFGEGSRLTVL.

This clonotype was seen a handful of times. The chain joins TRBV7-2 to TRBJ2-3, with D maybe TRBD2 (5 bases). Germline V gene data show CDR1 as SGHTA and CDR2 as FQGNSA. The CDR3 is made up of 13 amino acids. Deletions cut 0 bases from V and 4 bases from J, with 5 bases between. CDR3 nucleotide sequence: TGTGCCAGCAGCTTAGCTAGCGCAGATACGCAGTATTTT. Its protein is CASSLASADTQYF. The entire variable domain, with the rest obtained from reference TRBV7-2 and TRBJ2-3, is as follows: GAGVSQSPSNKVTEKGKDVELRCDPISGHTALYWYRQSLGQGLEFLIYFQGNSAPDKSGLPSDRFSAERTGGSVSTLTIQRTQQEDSAVYLCASSLASADTQYFGPGTRLTVL.

This clonotype turned up a few times. The V call is TRBV27, the J call TRBJ1-6, with a possible D match to TRBD1 (5 bases). The CDR3 is 15 amino acids. Trimming removed 6 bases at V and 9 bases at J, with 18 bases between. Germline CDR1 reads MNHEY; CDR2 reads SMNVEV (reference sequence). CDR3 nucleotides: TGTGCCAGCAGGCCACAACAGGTTTCACGTTCACCCCTCCACTTT. The encoded protein is CASRPQQVSRSPLHF.

The V call is TRBV5-1, the J call TRBJ2-2; D might be TRBD1 or TRBD2, each matching 5 bases. Germline assignment: CDR1 SGHRS and CDR2 YFSETQ. The CDR3 has 17 amino acids. Between the trimmed V and J ends, which lost 4 bases and 2 bases, there was a span of 18 bases. CDR3 residues: CASSPGVGRTNTGELFF. The CDR3 DNA is TGCGCCAGCAGCCCAGGTGTGGGACGGACTAACACCGGGGAGCTGTTTTTT.

This clonotype was observed many times. This chain uses TRBV10-3 with TRBJ1-5; TRBD1 is a possible D gene (5 bases). V shed 3 bases and J shed 4 bases, with 7 bases lying between them. CDR3 length: 13 residues. Germline lookup yields CDR1 ENHRY and CDR2 SYGVKD. CDR3 coding DNA: TGTGCCATCAGTGACAGGGAGAATCAGCCCCAGCATTTT. It codes for CAISDRENQPQHF.

This clonotype came up many times. The chain employs TRBV9 and TRBJ2-3, with D hard to call. The CDR3 spans 14 residues. Trimming shortened V by 0 bases and J by 6 bases, and 11 bases separated the two germline ends. The germline CDR1 and CDR2 sequences are SGDLS and YYNGEE. The CDR3 loop is CASSVGVTEDTQYF. CDR3 coding DNA: TGTGCCAGCAGCGTAGGAGTCACCGAGGATACGCAGTATTTT.

This clonotype was seen only once. It may be a read error: a sequence one base away is much more abundant. The V and J genes are TRBV4-1 and TRBJ1-5; TRBD1 aligns across 10 bases. The V gene's germline CDR1 is MGHRA and CDR2 YSYEKL. There are 15 residues in the CDR3. The CDR3 coding sequence is TGCGCCTGCAGCTTGGACAGGGGGTTTGGGCAGCCCCAGCATTTT. This codes for CACSLDRGFGQPQHF.

This clonotype was counted ten times or more. The chain recombines TRBV20-1 with TRBJ2-1; 14 nucleotides match TRBD2. The CDR3 runs 16 residues. J was trimmed by 4 bases and V by 5 bases; bases with no gene match: 7. CDR1 is DFQATT, CDR2 SNEGSKA, per germline (reference sequence). Here the CDR3 DNA reads TGCAGTGCTTCCTCCGGGACTAGCGGGAGTTACAATGAGCAGTTCTTC. As protein: CSASSGTSGSYNEQFF.

On this clonotype itself: As the CDR3 is not closed by the conserved phenylalanine or tryptophan, this likely results from a read error. This rearrangement joins TRBV11-2 to TRBJ1-1; no reliable D call. Germline values: CDR1 SGHAT, CDR2 FQNNGV. The CDR3 covers 13 residues. The CDR3, as DNA: TGTGCCGGCAGCTTAAAAGAGAGGACTGAAGCTTTCTCT. Amino acids: CAGSLKERTEAFS.

This clonotype was seen many times. The chain carries TRBV2 and TRBJ2-1; perhaps TRBD2 as D (5 bases). The CDR3 length is 15 residues. CDR1 is SNHLY, CDR2 FYNNEI, per germline. V was cut by 4 bases and J by 0 bases, with 10 bases left in between. The CDR3: CASSGQGSSYNEQFF. CDR3 DNA sequence: TGTGCCAGCAGTGGACAAGGGAGCTCCTACAATGAGCAGTTCTTC. Full variable domain (missing parts from reference TRBV2 and TRBJ2-1): EPEVTQTPSHQVTQMGQEVILRCVPISNHLYFYWYRQILGQKVEFLVSFYNNEISEKSEIFDDQFSVERPDGSNFTLKIRSTKLEDSAMYFCASSGQGSSYNEQFFGPGTRLTVL.

This clonotype has a count of ten or more. The chain has TRBV2 and TRBJ1-2; 10 bases line up with TRBD1. The germline gives CDR1 SNHLY, CDR2 FYNNEI. CDR3 size: 14 residues. V lost 7 bases to trimming and J lost 2 bases; unmatched junction nucleotides: 4. The CDR3 region has the DNA TGTGCCAGCAAAAAGGACAGGGGGAACTATGGCTACACCTTC. Translating gives CASKKDRGNYGYTF. Variable domain in full (rest from reference TRBV2 and TRBJ1-2): EPEVTQTPSHQVTQMGQEVILRCVPISNHLYFYWYRQILGQKVEFLVSFYNNEISEKSEIFDDQFSVERPDGSNFTLKIRSTKLEDSAMYFCASKKDRGNYGYTFGSGTRLTVV.

This clonotype was observed many times. The chain's CDR3 is CASINPGPSEKLFF. The DNA for the CDR3 is TGTGCCAGCATCAACCCGGGCCCCAGCGAAAAACTGTTTTTT. The rearrangement uses TRBV28 and TRBJ1-4, with unresolved D. Trimming removed 7 bases at V and 8 bases at J, with 17 bases between. The V gene's germline CDR1 is MDHEN and CDR2 SYDVKM. This CDR3 is 14 amino acids long.

The chain is built from TRBV19 and TRBJ2-3; 10 bases line up with TRBD2. Trimming removed 3 bases from V and 7 bases from J; junction bases left unmatched: 7. This CDR3 is 15 amino acids long. Germline CDR1 reads LNHDA; CDR2 reads SQIVND (reference sequence). The chain's CDR3 is CASSIGAGGPNTQYF. DNA of the CDR3: TGTGCCAGTAGTATTGGAGCGGGAGGGCCGAATACGCAGTATTTT.

This clonotype was recorded a few times. The chain employs TRBV5-6 and TRBJ1-1; D ambiguous. Germline CDR1 SGHDT, CDR2 YYEEEE. The CDR3 consists of 14 residues. V was shortened by 0 bases and J by 0 bases, with 6 bases between the two germline ends. The CDR3 sequence: CASSLAVMNTEAFF. The CDR3 coding sequence is TGTGCCAGCAGCTTGGCAGTTATGAACACTGAAGCTTTCTTT.

This clonotype is a singleton in its sample. This may come from a read error, since a much larger clone is one base off. For the CDR3, the DNA is TGTGCCAGCTCTCCTTGGGCAGGGGACAGCGGTTTCTACAATGAGCAGTTCTTC. Translated: CASSPWAGDSGFYNEQFF. This chain joins TRBV18 and TRBJ2-1; 7 bases line up with TRBD1. The CDR3 is made up of 18 amino acids. V was clipped by 6 bases and J by 3 bases; unmatched bases: 17. Germline lookup yields CDR1 KGHSH and CDR2 LQKENI.

Points on this clonotype: A single base is all that separates this from a far larger clone, so a read error is likely. The gene calls are TRBV4-3 and TRBJ1-1, with 9 bases that match TRBD1. The V gene's germline CDR1 is LGHNA and CDR2 YSLEER. The V and J ends lost 3 bases and 8 bases, in that order; junction bases with no gene match: 4. The CDR3 loop spans 13 amino acids. As DNA, the CDR3 is TGCGCCAGCAGCCATTGGACAGGGGCCGAAGCTTTCTTT. Its protein product is CASSHWTGAEAFF.

This clonotype was seen ten or more times. The chain couples TRBV5-1 to TRBJ2-3, with 7 bases lining up with TRBD2. This CDR3 has 15 amino acids. Germline V gene data show CDR1 as SGHRS and CDR2 as YFSETQ. The trim removed 1 base at V and 4 bases at J, leaving 6 bases unmatched. The CDR3 DNA reads as TGCGCCAGCAGCTTGACCCTAGCGGATCCAGATACGCAGTATTTT. This codes for CASSLTLADPDTQYF.

Remarks on this clonotype: A much more abundant neighbour one base away suggests this may be a read error. The chain has TRBV12-3 or TRBV12-4 and TRBJ2-1; D might be TRBD2 (6 bases). The CDR3 covers 12 residues. V was clipped by 10 bases and J by 9 bases, with 16 bases between them. The CDR3 nucleotides are TGTGCCAACGGGCGTGGGGGGAGTGAGCAGTTCTTC. Translation gives CANGRGGSEQFF.

This clonotype was found once. This may be a read error: a much more frequent sequence differs by one nucleotide. The rearrangement links TRBV6-1 to TRBJ2-5; no clear D. The CDR3 contains 10 residues. From germline, CDR1 is MNHNS and CDR2 SASEGT. Trimming took 6 bases from V and 7 from J, leaving 6 bases between them. CDR3 nucleotide sequence: TGTGCCAGCAGAAAAGGGACCCAGTACTTC. Its translation is CASRKGTQYF.

This clonotype was recorded many times. J is TRBJ2-1 and V is TRBV4-3, with 7 bases fitting TRBD2. The CDR3 runs to 16 residues. Germline V lookup: CDR1 LGHNA, CDR2 YSLEER. J lost 0 bases, V lost 4 bases, and 6 bases had no gene match. CDR3 in DNA: TGCGCCAGCAGCCGAGTGGCGGGAGTCTCCTACAATGAGCAGTTCTTC. Protein sequence: CASSRVAGVSYNEQFF.

The chain combines TRBV20-1 with TRBJ1-2; D is unclear. The CDR3 runs to 9 residues. Germline CDR1 is DFQATT and CDR2 is SNEGSKA (reference sequence). The V end was cut by 6 bases, the J end by 14 bases, with 13 bases between. CDR3 sequence reads: CSADTLSTF. CDR3 nucleotides: TGCAGTGCCGATACGTTGAGTACCTTC.

This clonotype was counted ten times or more. The chain uses TRBV7-2 and TRBJ2-3, with 15 bases identical to TRBD2. The CDR3 is made up of 17 amino acids. CDR1 and CDR2 (germline): SGHTA, FQGNSA. The trim removed 5 bases at V and 1 base at J, leaving 4 bases unmatched. Here the CDR3 DNA reads TGTGCCAGCAGCCTGGGGACTAGCGGGAGGCGCACAGATACGCAGTATTTT. Translation gives CASSLGTSGRRTDTQYF.

Notes on this clonotype: This clone may be a read error of a much larger clone one base away. The chain has TRBV21-1 and TRBJ1-5; the table's D call, TRBD1, was not checked against the DNA. TRBV21-1 constitutes a pseudogene. The CDR3 spans 16 residues. This chain's CDR3 is CASNLHRGERCQPQHF. The DNA for the CDR3 is TGTGCCAGCAACTTACACAGGGGGGAGCGTTGTCAGCCCCAGCATTTT.

There are many counts of this clonotype. The CDR3 is CASSFGQDPRAYGYTF. CDR3 DNA sequence: TGTGCCAGCAGTTTCGGCCAGGATCCTCGGGCCTATGGCTACACCTTC. The V gene is TRBV27, the J gene TRBJ1-2; no firm D call. The V and J ends lost 3 bases and 4 bases respectively, with 18 bases between them. Germline assignment: CDR1 MNHEY and CDR2 SMNVEV (reference sequence). This CDR3 has 16 amino acids.

This clonotype was counted many times. This chain uses TRBV29-1 with TRBJ1-1, with D unclear. V shed 0 bases and J shed 1 base, with 6 bases lying between them. The V gene's germline CDR1 is SQVTM and CDR2 ANQGSEA. The CDR3 consists of 13 residues. This chain's CDR3 is CSVEDIGNTEAFF. The CDR3, as DNA: TGCAGCGTTGAAGATATAGGGAACACTGAAGCTTTCTTT.

Concerning this clonotype itself: A much larger clonotype is one base distant, so this may be a read error. The chain recombines TRBV11-2 with TRBJ2-3; unclear D gene. Germline loops: CDR1 SGHAT, CDR2 FQNNGV. CDR3 length: 13 amino acids. With 9 bases removed from V and 10 bases from J, the gap between germline ends came to 20 bases. The CDR3, as DNA: TGTGCCAGTAAAGCGACCCATACTCCACCGCAGTATTTT. It is translated as CASKATHTPPQYF.

This clonotype was recorded many times. This chain links TRBV7-9 with TRBJ2-2; TRBD2 aligns across 12 bases. There are 16 residues in the CDR3. CDR1 and CDR2 (germline): SEHNR, FQNEAQ (reference sequence). The J segment lost 3 bases and the V segment lost 1 base, leaving 0 bases of the junction unmatched. Written as DNA, the CDR3 is TGTGCCAGCAGCTTAGGACTAGCGGGAGACACCGGGGAGCTGTTTTTT. It translates to CASSLGLAGDTGELFF.